A selection of T cell receptor beta chains follows, all from one sample in a study of CD8 T cells in ankylosing spondylitis. TCRdb analysed the 5' RACE reads with MiXCR anew, one entry per CDR3 protein. The sample yields around 150,000 distinct CDR3 sequences, approximately 7.3% seen once. Sequencing input: blood, either unsorted or a sorted T cell fraction (not recorded which). The receptors come from a female donor with ankylosing spondylitis or in good health (not recorded which). The CDR3 runs from the conserved cysteine through the conserved F or W. The D gene is left open where the match is weak. Some rows mark clone size as missing; the rest say once, few, many or name a class of expanded clone.

J,V,D,size,CDR3,DNA
TRBJ2-3,TRBV6-2/TRBV6-3,TRBD2,NA,CASRRLGLAGGNPYTDTQYF,TGTGCCAGCAGAAGACTGGGACTAGCGGGGGGGAACCCCTACACAGATACGCAGTATTTT
TRBJ2-1,TRBV24-1,NA,many,CATSDYSAPSSEQFF,TGTGCCACCAGTGATTACAGTGCCCCGAGCAGTGAGCAGTTCTTC
TRBJ1-2,TRBV6-2/TRBV6-3,TRBD1,NA,CASNRGTASTYGYTF,TGTGCCAGCAACAGGGGGACGGCCAGCACCTATGGCTACACCTTC
TRBJ1-1,TRBV12-5,TRBD1,many,CASGPTGATLAFNTEAFF,TGTGCTAGTGGTCCCACAGGGGCTACCCTCGCATTTAACACTGAAGCTTTCTTT
TRBJ2-3,TRBV6-1,NA,many,CASSEVGPGARDTQYF,TGTGCCAGCAGTGAAGTGGGACCGGGGGCTCGGGATACGCAGTATTTT
TRBJ1-2,TRBV6-6,TRBD1,many,CASSGQGSVGYTF,TGTGCCAGCAGTGGACAGGGGAGCGTGGGCTACACCTTC
TRBJ1-5,TRBV7-2,TRBD1,many,CASSADRGNQPQHF,TGTGCCAGCAGCGCGGACAGGGGAAACCAGCCCCAGCATTTT
TRBJ1-1,TRBV5-6,NA,many,CASSLGGIGNTEAFF,TGTGCCAGCAGCTTGGGTGGAATTGGGAACACTGAAGCTTTCTTT
TRBJ1-1,TRBV5-6,NA,many,CASSLSPSPQAFF,TGTGCCAGCAGCTTGTCCCCGAGCCCCCAAGCTTTCTTT
TRBJ1-1,TRBV5-1,TRBD1,few,CASSLGDSRTEAFF,TGCGCCAGCAGCTTGGGGGACAGTCGCACTGAAGCTTTCTTT
TRBJ2-7,TRBV27,NA,many,CASSLFASGTDSYEQYF,TGTGCCAGCAGTTTATTCGCGTCTGGCACCGACTCCTACGAGCAGTACTTC
TRBJ1-1,TRBV28,NA,many,CASRSTEAFF,TGTGCCAGCAGAAGCACTGAAGCTTTCTTT
TRBJ1-1,TRBV4-2,NA,many,CASSPRQVNTEAFF,TGTGCCAGCAGCCCCCGACAGGTGAACACTGAAGCTTTCTTT
TRBJ2-1,TRBV20-1,TRBD1,many,CSASKTGDNEQFF,TGCAGTGCTAGCAAGACAGGGGACAATGAGCAGTTCTTC
TRBJ2-1,TRBV27,TRBD2,many,CASSSGLAREQFF,TGTGCCAGCAGTTCAGGACTAGCGAGAGAGCAGTTCTTC